Presented here are 9 T cell receptor beta chains from one specimen sequenced in a study of T cell responses to AZD1222 COVID-19 vaccine. TCRdb's table, derived via immunoSEQ multiplex PCR, lists solely in-frame clones and lacks some. The sample has 100,000 to 150,000 clones, 80% to 90% seen once. The source was peripheral blood, collected on day 0 of AZD1222 vaccination. These receptor sequences come from an adult in good health.

This rearrangement joins TRBV12-3 or TRBV12-4 to TRBJ1-3; D unclear. This CDR3 has 13 residues. V was pared by 6 bases and J by 0 bases, with 6 bases between. CDR3 loop: CASSSFSGNTIYF. The CDR3 DNA reads as TGTGCCAGCAGCTCGTTCTCTGGAAACACCATATATTTT.

The chain recombines TRBV27 with TRBJ1-1, with D tentatively TRBD1 (5 bases). The V gene lost 8 bases and the J gene lost 5 bases, with 15 bases spanning the gap. Germline-derived CDR1 and CDR2 are MNHEY and SMNVEV (reference sequence). This CDR3 region has 13 residues. The CDR3 reads CASGRGRGTEAFF. CDR3 bases: TGTGCCAGCGGGAGGGGCCGGGGGACTGAAGCTTTCTTT.

DNA for the CDR3: TGTGCCAGCAGTTTTTTCTCCCCCAATCAGCCCCAGCATTTT. Residues: CASSFFSPNQPQHF. The chain uses TRBV28 and TRBJ1-5; D not resolved. V lost 3 bases and J 3 bases, leaving 9 bases between the germline ends. The CDR3 covers 14 residues. The germline V gene has CDR1 MDHEN and CDR2 SYDVKM.

The J gene is TRBJ1-2, the V gene TRBV29-1; no reliable D call. The CDR3 spans 14 residues. The germline V and J ends were trimmed by 4 bases and 0 bases, with 12 bases remaining between them. Germline V gene data show CDR1 as SQVTM and CDR2 as ANQGSEA. CDR3 nucleotide sequence: TGCAGCGTTGCACCCATACTTGCTAACTATGGCTACACCTTC. Its translation is CSVAPILANYGYTF.

The rearrangement links TRBV10-3 to TRBJ2-3, with 10 bases identical to TRBD2. Trimming cost V 6 bases and J 0 bases; bases outside gene matches: 3. CDR3 length: 15 amino acids. Germline-derived CDR1 and CDR2 are ENHRY and SYGVKD. CDR3 region: CAIRTTSGSTDTQYF. In nucleotides, the CDR3 is TGTGCCATCAGGACGACTAGCGGGAGCACAGATACGCAGTATTTT.

This chain links TRBV6-5 with TRBJ2-3; D uncertain. This CDR3 contains 13 residues. Germline V gives CDR1 MNHEY, CDR2 SVGAGI. The V gene lost 7 bases and the J gene lost 1 base, with 9 bases spanning the gap. The CDR3 bases are TGTGCCAGCACGGCCCCGGGCACAGATACGCAGTATTTT. Amino acids: CASTAPGTDTQYF.

V usage is TRBV15 and J usage is TRBJ1-1; no clear D. Trimming pared 0 bases from V and 6 bases from J, leaving 5 bases between. Germline assignment: CDR1 LNHNV and CDR2 YYDKDF (reference sequence). The CDR3 is 12 residues long. CDR3 in amino acids: CATSRDSSEAFF. CDR3 DNA sequence: TGTGCCACCAGCAGAGACTCTTCTGAAGCTTTCTTT.

The chain joins TRBV29-1 to TRBJ1-2; 9 bases align to TRBD1. After removal of 6 bases from V and 5 bases from J, the junction contained 13 bases not matched to a gene. Germline loops: CDR1 SQVTM, CDR2 ANQGSEA. CDR3 length: 15 residues. Here the CDR3 reads CSVRRGDREGYGYTF. The CDR3 region has the DNA TGCAGCGTCAGGAGGGGGGACAGGGAGGGTTATGGCTACACCTTC.

This sequence joins TRBV6-6 and TRBJ2-2; possibly TRBD1 or TRBD2 for D (9 bases each). This CDR3 spans 21 amino acids. Germline V CDR1 and CDR2: MNHNY, SVGAGI (reference sequence). V was clipped by 5 bases and J by 1 base, with 29 bases between them. CDR3 amino acids: CASSRDRVASGTLQNTGELFF. The CDR3 coding sequence is TGTGCCAGCAGTCGGGACAGGGTGGCTAGCGGGACCCTTCAGAACACCGGGGAGCTGTTTTTT.